This TCR beta chain was documented in a study of blood T cell repertoires in COVID-19. The table came from immunoSEQ multiplex PCR; TCRdb's copy has only in-frame clones and leaves some out. Of around 150,000 clones listed, roughly 88% are singletons. The V gene end was trimmed by 5 bases and the J gene end by 4 bases; junction bases not matched to a gene: 6. Germline lookup yields CDR1 MNHEY and CDR2 SVGAGI. The CDR3 covers 14 residues. Input material: peripheral blood. This clonotype originated in a man younger than 30 with acute or convalescent COVID-19. The chain employs TRBV6-5 and TRBJ2-7; 9 nucleotides agree with TRBD1. The chain's CDR3 is CASSNRDRVYEQYF. The CDR3 DNA sequence: TGTGCCAGCAGTAACCGGGACAGGGTTTACGAGCAGTACTTC.